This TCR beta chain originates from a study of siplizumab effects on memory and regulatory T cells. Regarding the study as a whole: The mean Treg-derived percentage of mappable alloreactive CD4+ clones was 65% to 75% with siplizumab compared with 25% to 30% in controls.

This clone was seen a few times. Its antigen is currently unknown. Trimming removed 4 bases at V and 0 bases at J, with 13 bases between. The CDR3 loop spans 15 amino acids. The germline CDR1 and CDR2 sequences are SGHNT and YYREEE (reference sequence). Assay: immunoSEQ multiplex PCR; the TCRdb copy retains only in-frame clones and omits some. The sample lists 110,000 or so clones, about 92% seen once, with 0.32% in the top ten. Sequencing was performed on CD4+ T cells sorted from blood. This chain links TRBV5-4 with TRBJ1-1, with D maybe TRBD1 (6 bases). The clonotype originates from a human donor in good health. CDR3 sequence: CASSALQGLNTEAFF. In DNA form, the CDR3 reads TGTGCCAGCAGCGCATTACAGGGCCTGAACACTGAAGCTTTCTTT.